These 8 T cell receptor beta chains originate from one sample sequenced in a study of cytomegalovirus exposure and HLA in healthy donors. Some clones are missing from TCRdb's copy, which holds only in-frame ones; the method was immunoSEQ multiplex PCR. The data contain 150,000 to 200,000 clones, roughly 83% of them singletons. The sequencing sample was made of PBMCs. The receptors were gathered from a man aged 25 to 40 in good health and CMV-seropositive.

J is TRBJ2-1 and V is TRBV16; 7 bases are a match to TRBD2. Trimming removed 2 bases from V and 9 bases from J; junction bases left unmatched: 10. Germline CDR1 and CDR2: KGHSY and FQNENV. The CDR3 extends over 15 amino acids. Here the CDR3 reads CASSQRAGTTLEQFF. In DNA, the CDR3 is TGTGCCAGCAGCCAACGAGCGGGGACGACCCTTGAGCAGTTCTTC.

The chain carries TRBV28 and TRBJ2-2; 9 nucleotides line up with TRBD1. The germline V gene has CDR1 MDHEN and CDR2 SYDVKM. The CDR3 contains 17 residues. Losses at the gene ends were 1 base for V and 6 bases for J; bases not matched to a gene: 9. The DNA for the CDR3 is TGTGCCAGCAGTTTATTCGCTTACAGGGGGCTTCCCGGGGAGCTGTTTTTT. It codes for CASSLFAYRGLPGELFF.

The gene calls are TRBV5-6 and TRBJ1-5; TRBD1 might be the D (5 bases). Trimming left V 3 bases short and J 9 bases short, with 10 bases between. Germline loops: CDR1 SGHDT, CDR2 YYEEEE. The CDR3 runs 12 residues. The CDR3 protein is CASSSRAGPQHF. CDR3 sequence (DNA): TGTGCCAGCAGCTCCAGGGCCGGGCCCCAGCATTTT.

The rearrangement links TRBV19 to TRBJ2-7, with 10 bases fitting TRBD1. J was trimmed by 6 bases and V by 3 bases; bases with no gene match: 5. This CDR3 comprises 14 residues. Germline-derived CDR1 and CDR2 are LNHDA and SQIVND (reference sequence). CDR3 amino acids: CASSMDRGSGEQYF. The CDR3 DNA reads as TGTGCCAGTAGTATGGACAGGGGGTCGGGCGAGCAGTACTTC. The full variable domain, in which reference TRBV19 and TRBJ2-7 provide the parts outside the CDR3, is DGGITQSPKYLFRKEGQNVTLSCEQNLNHDAMYWYRQDPGQGLRLIYYSQIVNDFQKGDIAEGYSVSREKKESFPLTVTSAQKNPTAFYLCASSMDRGSGEQYFGPGTRLTVT.

This clone appeared once. The rearrangement links TRBV5-1 to TRBJ2-5, with a weak D call TRBD1 (5 bases). The germline gives CDR1 SGHRS, CDR2 YFSETQ. The V end lost 4 bases, the J end lost 2 bases, and 12 bases lay between the germline ends. The CDR3 contains 14 residues. The CDR3 sequence: CASSLGQWQETQYF. The DNA of the CDR3 is TGCGCCAGCAGCCTGGGGCAGTGGCAAGAGACCCAGTACTTC.

The V and J genes are TRBV5-4 and TRBJ1-4; D gene ambiguous. Trimming removed 0 bases from V and 7 bases from J, with 4 bases in between. This CDR3 region has 12 residues. Germline CDR1 is SGHNT and CDR2 is YYREEE (reference sequence). This chain's CDR3 is CASSLESEKLFF. DNA of the CDR3: TGTGCCAGCAGCTTGGAGAGTGAAAAACTGTTTTTT.

This rearrangement joins TRBV6-1 to TRBJ2-3; TRBD2 agrees at 12 bases. This CDR3 spans 16 amino acids. V lost 0 bases to trimming and J lost 6 bases; unmatched junction nucleotides: 4. Germline CDR1 reads MNHNS; CDR2 reads SASEGT. CDR3 protein: CASSEASGTSGDTQYF. As DNA, the CDR3 is TGTGCCAGCAGTGAAGCGAGCGGGACTAGCGGGGATACGCAGTATTTT.

The genes are TRBV11-2 and TRBJ1-3; 10 bases are a match to TRBD1. This CDR3 is built from 17 residues. Germline values: CDR1 SGHAT, CDR2 FQNNGV. V was clipped by 8 bases and J by 1 base; unmatched bases: 11. For the CDR3, the DNA is TGTGCCAGCGGGGGACAGGGGAGACCGGTATCTGGAAACACCATATATTTT. Amino acids: CASGGQGRPVSGNTIYF.